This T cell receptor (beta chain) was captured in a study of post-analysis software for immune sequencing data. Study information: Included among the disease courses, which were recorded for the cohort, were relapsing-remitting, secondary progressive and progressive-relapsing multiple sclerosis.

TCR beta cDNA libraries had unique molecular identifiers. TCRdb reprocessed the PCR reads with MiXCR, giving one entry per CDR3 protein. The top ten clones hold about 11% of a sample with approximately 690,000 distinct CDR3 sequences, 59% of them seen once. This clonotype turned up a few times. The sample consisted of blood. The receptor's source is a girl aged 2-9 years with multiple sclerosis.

This CDR3 reads CASSGLAGALDTQYF. The CDR3 DNA is TGTGCCAGCAGTGGGCTAGCGGGGGCACTAGATACGCAGTATTTT. The J gene is TRBJ2-3, the V gene TRBV25-1, with TRBD2 matching 10 bases. Germline lookup yields CDR1 MGHDK and CDR2 SYGVNS. There are 15 residues in the CDR3. V dropped 4 bases and J dropped 5; count of bases not matched to a gene: 6.